A single sample is the source of the 18 T cell receptor beta chains below, sequenced in a study of T cell responses to AZD1222 COVID-19 vaccine. Clones were sequenced by immunoSEQ multiplex PCR, and TCRdb holds only the in-frame ones, with some missing. The table shows approximately 90,000 clones, with 80% to 90% occurring only once. Material: peripheral blood, obtained on day 0 of AZD1222 vaccination. The origin of the receptors is an adult in good health.

This chain uses TRBV18 with TRBJ1-5; no clear D gene. CDR1 and CDR2 from the germline V gene are KGHSH and LQKENI. Trimming pared 4 bases from V and 2 bases from J, leaving 9 bases between. This CDR3 is 14 amino acids long. The chain's CDR3 is CASSRLHGNQPQHF. The CDR3 DNA sequence: TGTGCCAGCTCACGCTTGCATGGCAATCAGCCCCAGCATTTT.

This clone was seen more than once but under ten times. CDR3 sequence: CASSVDDGGYGYTF. CDR3 DNA sequence: TGTGCCAGCAGCGTAGATGACGGGGGGTATGGCTACACCTTC. This chain uses TRBV9 with TRBJ1-2, with a weak D call TRBD1 (5 bases). In germline, CDR1 is SGDLS, CDR2 YYNGEE. V was shortened by 0 bases and J by 5 bases, with 11 bases between the two germline ends. The CDR3 runs to 14 residues.

V is TRBV2 and J is TRBJ1-6, with 7 nucleotides matching TRBD1. The germline V gene encodes CDR1 SNHLY and CDR2 FYNNEI. J was trimmed by 7 bases and V by 7 bases; bases with no gene match: 4. The CDR3 covers 13 residues. DNA of the CDR3: TGTGCCAGCACCGGGACAGTAAATTCACCCCTCCACTTT. Residues: CASTGTVNSPLHF.

The rearrangement links TRBV13 to TRBJ2-7; unclear D gene. The CDR3 sequence is 12 residues long. The germline gives CDR1 PRHDT, CDR2 FYEKMQ (reference sequence). V was trimmed by 0 bases and J by 7 bases, leaving 7 bases between them. The CDR3 DNA is TGTGCCAGCAGCTTAGGCCTGGGGGAGCAGTACTTC. As protein: CASSLGLGEQYF.

The chain has TRBV19 and TRBJ2-1; 8 positions agree with TRBD2. The CDR3 covers 15 residues. V was clipped by 5 bases and J by 2 bases; unmatched bases: 5. Germline V gene lookup returns CDR1 LNHDA and CDR2 SQIVND (reference sequence). The CDR3 spells CASSSSGSPYNEQFF. Written as DNA, the CDR3 is TGTGCCAGTAGTTCCAGCGGGAGTCCCTACAATGAGCAGTTCTTC.

The CDR3 is CSDPGQGNTGELFF. CDR3 sequence (DNA): TGCAGCGACCCGGGACAGGGGAACACCGGGGAGCTGTTTTTT. V gene TRBV29-1 combines with J gene TRBJ2-2; 9 bases line up with TRBD1. CDR3 length equals 14 residues. Germline V gene sequence: CDR1 SQVTM, CDR2 ANQGSEA. J gave up 1 base and V 7 bases, and 4 bases lay outside the gene matches.

This chain links TRBV27 with TRBJ2-2; D may be TRBD1 (6 bases). The CDR3 covers 16 residues. Germline-derived CDR1 and CDR2 are MNHEY and SMNVEV (reference sequence). Trimming took off 3 bases at V and 3 bases at J, with 14 bases between the two ends. The chain's CDR3 is CASSFGVGQYTGELFF. In DNA form, the CDR3 reads TGTGCCAGCAGTTTTGGAGTGGGACAATACACCGGGGAGCTGTTTTTT.

This chain joins TRBV11-3 and TRBJ2-7; TRBD2 is a possible D gene (5 bases). The CDR3 totals 12 residues. Trimming cost V 5 bases and J 5 bases, with 10 bases left between them. CDR1 is SGHNT and CDR2 is YENEEA in the germline V gene. The CDR3 is CASSGSGDEQYF. The DNA for the CDR3 is TGTGCCAGCAGCGGGAGTGGGGACGAGCAGTACTTC.

V usage is TRBV7-2 and J usage is TRBJ2-7, with 7 bases that match TRBD2. V lost 0 bases, J lost 2 bases, and 13 bases stayed unmatched. From germline, CDR1 is SGHTA and CDR2 FQGNSA. The CDR3 contains 18 residues. The CDR3 spells CASSLAHTGGSGTYEQYF. CDR3 in DNA: TGTGCCAGCAGCTTAGCGCATACGGGAGGAAGCGGGACCTACGAGCAGTACTTC.

In DNA, the CDR3 is TGTGCCCACGGACAGGGATCCTACAATGAGCAGTTCTTC. Residues: CAHGQGSYNEQFF. The chain is built from TRBV7-9 and TRBJ2-1; the match to TRBD1 covers 8 bases. The CDR3 consists of 13 residues. CDR1 SEHNR and CDR2 FQNEAQ come from the germline V gene (reference sequence). Trimming took 11 bases from V and 1 from J; bases not matched to a gene: 4. Filled out from reference TRBV7-9 and TRBJ2-1, the complete variable domain reads DTGVSQNPRHKITKRGQNVTFRCDPISEHNRLYWYRQTLGQGPEFLTYFQNEAQLEKSRLLSDRFSAERPKGSFSTLEIQRTEQGDSAMYLCAHGQGSYNEQFFGPGTRLTVL.

This clone was counted only a few times. V usage is TRBV27 and J usage is TRBJ1-2, with unresolved D. CDR1 is MNHEY, CDR2 SMNVEV, per germline (reference sequence). This CDR3 has 13 amino acids. V shed 3 bases and J shed 1 base, with 6 bases lying between them. The CDR3 nucleotides are TGTGCCAGCAGTTTCTCCGTTAACTATGGCTACACCTTC. It codes for CASSFSVNYGYTF.

Remarks on this clone: A read error may account for a junction end that differs from germline. This chain links TRBV6-6 with TRBJ2-1; D gene unclear. The CDR3 sequence is 15 residues long. The V gene's germline CDR1 is MNHNY and CDR2 SVGAGI (reference sequence). DNA for the CDR3: TGTGCCAGCAGTGACTCGAGGAGCTCCTACAATGAGCAGTTCTTC. Protein product: CASSDSRSSYNEQFF.

The chain joins TRBV12-3 or TRBV12-4 to TRBJ1-2; tentative D call: TRBD1 (5 bases). Trimming took 6 bases from V and 10 from J, leaving 15 bases between them. CDR3 length: 12 residues. The CDR3 nucleotides are TGTGCCAGCAGGGGGGGAGGGCCACACTACACCTTC. This encodes CASRGGGPHYTF.

The chain carries TRBV28 and TRBJ1-1, with no clear D. V lost 8 bases to trimming and J lost 6 bases, with 10 bases between them. Germline V gene sequence: CDR1 MDHEN, CDR2 SYDVKM. This CDR3 has 11 amino acids. The CDR3 coding sequence is TGTGCCAGCCATAGTTTATCTGAAGCTTTCTTT. Translation: CASHSLSEAFF.

This chain links TRBV28 with TRBJ1-3; D gene ambiguous. The CDR3 consists of 16 residues. Germline CDR1 and CDR2: MDHEN and SYDVKM. Trimming removed 2 bases from V and 0 bases from J, with 11 bases in between. CDR3: CASSLHTLLSGNTIYF. For the CDR3, the DNA is TGTGCCAGCAGTTTACACACTCTCCTCTCTGGAAACACCATATATTTT.

The chain joins TRBV3-1 (or the pseudogene TRBV3-2) to TRBJ2-1, with 8 bases aligning to TRBD2. After removal of 1 base from V and 0 bases from J, the junction contained 8 bases not matched to a gene. CDR3 length: 18 residues. Germline values: CDR1 LGHDT, CDR2 YNNKEL (reference sequence). The CDR3 DNA reads TGTGCCAGCAGCCAAGGGGCCGCGGGAGGATTCTCCTACAATGAGCAGTTCTTC. It specifies CASSQGAAGGFSYNEQFF.

This chain uses TRBV10-3 with TRBJ1-6; 8 nucleotides line up with TRBD1. The V gene end was trimmed by 5 bases and the J gene end by 8 bases; junction bases not matched to a gene: 8. Germline V lookup: CDR1 ENHRY, CDR2 SYGVKD. The CDR3 is 15 residues long. CDR3 residues: CAISPRTGLDSPLHF. The CDR3 DNA sequence: TGTGCCATCAGTCCCCGGACAGGGTTGGATTCACCCCTCCACTTT.

The CDR3 bases are TGTGCCAGCAGTGCTATGCTGTCGGGGGTAGGCTACACCTTC. It is translated as CASSAMLSGVGYTF. The chain carries TRBV28 and TRBJ1-2, with D possibly TRBD1 on 5 matching bases. Per the germline V gene, CDR1 is MDHEN and CDR2 is SYDVKM. CDR3 length: 14 residues. With 5 bases removed from V and 8 bases from J, the gap between germline ends came to 18 bases.